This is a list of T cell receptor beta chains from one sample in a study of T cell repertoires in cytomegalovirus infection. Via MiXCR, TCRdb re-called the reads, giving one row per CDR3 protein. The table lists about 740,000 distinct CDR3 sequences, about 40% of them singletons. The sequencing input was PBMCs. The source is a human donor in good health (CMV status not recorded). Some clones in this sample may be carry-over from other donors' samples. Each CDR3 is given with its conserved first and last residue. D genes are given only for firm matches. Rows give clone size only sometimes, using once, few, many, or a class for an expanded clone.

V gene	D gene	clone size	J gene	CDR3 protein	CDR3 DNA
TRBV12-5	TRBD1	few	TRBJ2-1	CASGLGDRVPVNEQFF	TGTGCTAGTGGTTTGGGCGACAGGGTCCCGGTCAATGAGCAGTTCTTC
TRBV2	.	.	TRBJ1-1	CASRRGLNTDAFF	TGTGCAAGCAGAAGAGGTTTGAACACTGACGCTTTCTTT
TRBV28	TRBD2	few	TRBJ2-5	CASSSRARGGETQYF	TGTGCCAGCAGTTCCCGGGCCCGGGGGGGCGAGACCCAGTACTTC
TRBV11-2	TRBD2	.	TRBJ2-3	CASSSTSGRANTQYF	TGTGCCAGCAGCTCCACTAGCGGGAGGGCGAATACGCAGTATTTT
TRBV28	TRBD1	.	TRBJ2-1	CASSNKGQALYNEQFF	TGTGCCAGCAGTAACAAGGGACAGGCCCTCTACAATGAGCAGTTCTTC
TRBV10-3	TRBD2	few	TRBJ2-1	CAIRETSGHEQFF	TGTGCCATCAGGGAGACTAGCGGGCATGAGCAGTTCTTC
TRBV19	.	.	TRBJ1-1	CASRIGGSSSEAFF	TGTGCCAGTAGGATTGGGGGCAGCTCCAGTGAAGCTTTCTTT
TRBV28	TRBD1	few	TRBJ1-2	CASSCYRGSDYGYTF	TGTGCCAGCAGTTGCTACAGGGGTTCGGACTATGGCTACACCTTC
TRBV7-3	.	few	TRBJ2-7	CASSLTGTEQYF	TGTGCCAGCAGCTTAACTGGAACAGAGCAGTACTTC
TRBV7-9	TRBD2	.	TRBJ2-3	CASNPTGTSGLSDTQYF	TGTGCCAGCAACCCGACCGGGACTAGCGGGTTATCAGATACGCAGTATTTT